This record covers a single TCR beta chain. V lost 6 bases, J lost 0 bases, and 11 bases lay in between. Germline CDR1 is SNHLY and CDR2 is FYNNEI. The CDR3 has 14 residues. The data belong to a study of T cells in tuberculosis. TCR-alpha and TCR-beta chains were sequenced unpaired. Repertoires were generated with immunoSEQ multiplex PCR, while TCRdb's copy carries only in-frame clones and drops some. The table lists about 59,000 clones, approximately 80% of them singletons. Thawed, overnight-rested PBMC were stained with GMM-loaded CD1B tetramer, viability dye and anti-CD3, then sorted. C32 glucose monomycolate from Rhodococcus equi was loaded onto the CD1B tetramers.

The chain links TRBV2 to TRBJ1-1, with D unclear. The receptor was derived from an adult woman with latent tuberculosis. Sequencing input: CD1b-GMM tetramer-negative cells sorted from PBMCs. The CDR3 region is CASSLSLMNTEAFF. In DNA form, the CDR3 reads TGTGCCAGCAGCCTTTCCCTAATGAACACTGAAGCTTTCTTT.